Sequencing of this T cell receptor beta chain was carried out in a study of metastatic and nonmetastatic thyroid tumors. Whole-study context: Peripheral blood and tumor or nodule samples from malignant and benign thyroid patients were compared.

None of the patients had undergone any treatment ahead of thyroid surgery. This clone was seen at least ten times. The ends lost 5 bases at V and 4 bases at J; junction bases unmatched: 13. There are 15 residues in the CDR3. Germline lookup yields CDR1 DFQATT and CDR2 SNEGSKA (reference sequence). TCRdb ran MiXCR on the PCR reads. Seen here are under 35,000 clones, around a quarter observed once, and the top ten hold under 10%. The chain is built from TRBV20-1 and TRBJ2-7, with 8 bases aligning to TRBD2. The receptor was derived from a female donor with papillary thyroid cancer or a benign thyroid nodule (not recorded which). Some clones in this sample may be carry-over from other donors' samples. The sequencing sample was made of blood. The CDR3 is CSAPDPTSGNYEQYF. The CDR3, as DNA: TGCAGTGCTCCGGACCCTACTAGCGGAAATTACGAGCAGTACTTC.